This TCR beta chain was obtained from a study of OX40 agonist ivuxolimab in advanced cancers. Data came from immunoSEQ multiplex PCR; TCRdb stores just in-frame clones and leaves some out. The repertoire includes roughly 42,000 clones, about 89% of them detected once, and about 30% sits in the top ten. This CDR3 is built from 15 residues. V gave up 0 bases and J gave up 7 bases, with 13 bases separating them. The germline gives CDR1 MNHEY, CDR2 SVGAGI. The V and J genes are TRBV6-5 and TRBJ2-1; tentatively, D is TRBD2 (6 bases). The input for sequencing was CD4+ or CD8+ T cells sorted from blood, taken in a trial of the OX40 agonist ivuxolimab. The receptor was derived from an adult with an advanced solid tumor such as melanoma, head and neck, liver or kidney cancer. The CDR3 region has the DNA TGTGCCAGCAGTTACTCGCGCCTTGGGGGGAATGAGCAGTTCTTC. Protein product: CASSYSRLGGNEQFF.